The clone carrying this T cell receptor beta chain was seen at least ten times. The antigen remains unidentified. The V end was cut by 9 bases, the J end by 8 bases, with 14 bases between. CDR3 size: 12 residues. Germline CDR1 is SGHVS and CDR2 is FNYEAQ. Genomic DNA provided the template from which TCR beta VDJ and CDR3 profiles were obtained. Each CDR3 protein is one row after TCRdb ran MiXCR on the reads. In the table there are 150,000 to 200,000 distinct CDR3 sequences, 50% to 75% of which are singletons. This sample stems from a study of CD8+CD57+ T cells in acquired aplastic anemia. General study findings and limits: Overlapping CD8+ CDR3 repertoires of patients and controls contained around 30 shared sequences.

This chain connects TRBV7-6 to TRBJ2-1; TRBD1 or TRBD2 may be the D gene (6 bases each). The source material was sorted CD4+, CD8+, or CD8+CD57+ T cells (not recorded which) from PBMCs. This sequence originates from a human donor with severe aplastic anemia or a healthy control (not recorded which). The DNA for the CDR3 is TGTGCCAGTAATGACGGGGGCCATGAGCAGTTCTTC. Its translation: CASNDGGHEQFF.